The rows below give T cell receptor beta chains drawn from one sample of a study of blood T cell repertoires in COVID-19. Measured with immunoSEQ multiplex PCR; TCRdb has only the in-frame clones, and not every one. Of 55,000 to 65,000 clones listed, around 79% are singletons. Input material: peripheral blood. These TCRs come from a man aged 55 to 70 with acute or convalescent COVID-19. The CDR3 runs from the conserved cysteine through the conserved F or W. D genes are given only for firm matches. Not every row has a clone size; where given, it reads once, few, many or a size class.

CAIKETGGRAEAFF,TGTGCCATCAAGGAGACAGGGGGAAGGGCTGAAGCTTTCTTT,TRBV10-3,TRBJ1-1,TRBD1,few
CASSIGQPSGNTIYF,TGTGCCAGCAGCATAGGACAGCCCTCTGGAAACACCATATATTTT,TRBV5-4,TRBJ1-3,NA,NA
CASSLTGATNYGYTF,TGTGCCAGCAGTTTAACAGGGGCGACTAACTATGGCTACACCTTC,TRBV6-5,TRBJ1-2,TRBD1,NA
CASGAGFQETQYF,TGTGCTAGTGGGGCAGGGTTCCAAGAGACCCAGTACTTC,TRBV12-5,TRBJ2-5,NA,once
CASSRLDRPTGELFF,TGTGCCAGCAGCCGTCTCGACAGACCCACCGGGGAGCTGTTTTTT,TRBV7-2,TRBJ2-2,NA,NA
CASSQGGGGIEEQFF,TGCGCCAGCAGCCAAGGCGGGGGGGGAATAGAAGAGCAGTTCTTC,TRBV4-1,TRBJ2-1,TRBD2,once
CASGLVRLAGGAQYEQYF,TGTGCTAGTGGTTTGGTACGGTTAGCGGGGGGGGCGCAGTACGAGCAGTACTTC,TRBV12-5,TRBJ2-7,TRBD2,few
CARGQGTEAFF,TGTGCCAGAGGACAGGGGACTGAAGCTTTCTTT,TRBV27,TRBJ1-1,TRBD1,NA
CASSQDQGTNGYTF,TGCGCCAGCAGCCAAGATCAGGGAACGAATGGCTACACCTTC,TRBV4-1,TRBJ1-2,NA,NA
CASSENRGWTEAFF,TGTGCCAGCAGCGAGAACAGGGGTTGGACTGAAGCTTTCTTT,TRBV6-5,TRBJ1-1,TRBD1,NA
CASSEVGGRGETQYF,TGTGCCAGCAGTGAAGTCGGGGGGCGCGGGGAGACCCAGTACTTC,TRBV6-1,TRBJ2-5,NA,NA
CATSDSGTASGNTIYF,TGTGCCACCAGTGATTCCGGGACAGCTTCTGGAAACACCATATATTTT,TRBV24-1,TRBJ1-3,TRBD1,once
CASSLGAGREGGYTF,TGCGCCAGCAGCTTGGGGGCCGGTAGGGAGGGAGGCTACACCTTC,TRBV5-1,TRBJ1-2,NA,NA
CASSQDRVAAAQYF,TGTGCCAGCAGCCAAGATCGGGTGGCAGCCGCGCAGTATTTT,TRBV14,TRBJ2-3,NA,NA
CASSGGYNSPLHF,TGTGCCAGCTCGGGGGGTTATAATTCACCCCTCCACTTT,TRBV5-8,TRBJ1-6,NA,few
CASSLGPGLVEPQHF,TGTGCCAGCAGCTTGGGACCGGGACTAGTGGAGCCCCAGCATTTT,TRBV5-4,TRBJ1-5,NA,few
CASSLGSLPNYGYTF,TGCGCCAGCAGCTTGGGGAGTCTACCAAACTATGGCTACACCTTC,TRBV5-1,TRBJ1-2,NA,NA
CASRLGGTSGDTQYF,TGCGCCAGCAGACTCGGGGGGACCTCAGGAGATACGCAGTATTTT,TRBV4-1,TRBJ2-3,TRBD2,NA
CASRDRPNTEAFF,TGTGCCAGCAGGGACAGACCGAACACTGAAGCTTTCTTT,TRBV6-5,TRBJ1-1,NA,NA
CASSIRGGDQETQYF,TGTGCCAGTAGTATTCGGGGGGGGGACCAAGAGACCCAGTACTTC,TRBV19,TRBJ2-5,TRBD2,NA
CASGESSPYYEQYF,TGTGCCAGCGGAGAGAGCTCTCCGTACTACGAGCAGTACTTC,TRBV27,TRBJ2-7,NA,NA
CASRLDAGSGNTIYF,TGTGCCAGCCGCCTCGACGCGGGGTCAGGAAACACCATATATTTT,TRBV6-6,TRBJ1-3,NA,NA
CASSLVQGGETQYF,TGCGCCAGCAGCTTGGTTCAGGGAGGGGAGACCCAGTACTTC,TRBV5-1,TRBJ2-5,TRBD2,NA
CASSLGTGNEKLFF,TGCGCCAGCAGCTTGGGCACAGGGAATGAAAAACTGTTTTTT,TRBV5-1,TRBJ1-4,NA,few
CASSTGGRETEAFF,TGTGCCAGCAGCACAGGGGGAAGGGAAACTGAAGCTTTCTTT,TRBV9,TRBJ1-1,TRBD1,NA
CASSVQVSDYGYTF,TGCGCCAGCAGCGTACAGGTCTCGGACTATGGCTACACCTTC,TRBV5-1,TRBJ1-2,NA,NA
CASTNRGTSGTSTDTQYF,TGTGCCAGTACCAACAGGGGGACTAGCGGGACTAGCACAGATACGCAGTATTTT,TRBV19,TRBJ2-3,TRBD2,NA
CASSFLHRGKDEQYF,TGTGCCAGCAGCTTCCTGCACCGGGGGAAGGACGAGCAGTACTTC,TRBV7-3,TRBJ2-7,NA,NA
CASSSTLAGTETQYF,TGCGCCAGCAGCTCGACTCTAGCGGGGACAGAGACCCAGTACTTC,TRBV5-1,TRBJ2-5,TRBD2,NA
CASSYLADKLNEQFF,TGTGCCAGCAGCTACCTAGCGGACAAACTCAATGAGCAGTTCTTC,TRBV7-2,TRBJ2-1,TRBD2,NA
CASKYGTEAFF,TGTGCCAGTAAATACGGGACTGAAGCTTTCTTT,TRBV12-3/TRBV12-4,TRBJ1-1,NA,few
CAISAQEETQYF,TGTGCCATCAGTGCCCAGGAAGAGACCCAGTACTTC,TRBV10-3,TRBJ2-5,NA,NA
CASSPDWGGGEQFF,TGTGCCAGCAGCCCGGACTGGGGCGGGGGGGAGCAGTTCTTC,TRBV7-9,TRBJ2-1,TRBD2,NA
CASNRALKNEQFF,TGTGCCAGCAACAGGGCGTTGAAAAATGAGCAGTTCTTC,TRBV2,TRBJ2-1,NA,NA
CASSPGPGGEQYF,TGTGCCAGCAGCCCAGGGCCCGGGGGGGAGCAGTACTTC,TRBV2,TRBJ2-7,TRBD2,once
CASSLSGSAGEQFF,TGTGCCAGCAGCTTATCTGGGTCCGCGGGTGAGCAGTTCTTC,TRBV7-6,TRBJ2-1,NA,NA
CASSPRLLSNQPQHF,TGTGCCAGCAGTCCCCGACTCCTTAGCAATCAGCCCCAGCATTTT,TRBV28,TRBJ1-5,NA,NA
CASRGLGQGIEPQHF,TGTGCCAGCAGGGGGCTGGGGCAGGGTATAGAGCCCCAGCATTTT,TRBV14,TRBJ1-5,NA,NA
CASSQDGVDSDTQYF,TGCGCCAGCAGCCAAGATGGCGTCGACTCAGATACGCAGTATTTT,TRBV4-1,TRBJ2-3,NA,NA
CASSPQGGVYGYTF,TGTGCCAGCTCACCCCAGGGGGGAGTCTATGGCTACACCTTC,TRBV18,TRBJ1-2,TRBD1,NA
CASSIQGGTEAFF,TGTGCCAGCAGCATCCAGGGAGGCACTGAAGCTTTCTTT,TRBV6-5,TRBJ1-1,NA,NA
CASSLVGLAGDTQYF,TGTGCCAGCAGCTTAGTCGGACTAGCGGGGGATACGCAGTATTTT,TRBV7-6,TRBJ2-3,TRBD2,NA
CASSFRPSGSPLHF,TGTGCCAGCAGTTTTCGGCCGAGCGGTTCACCCCTCCACTTT,TRBV28,TRBJ1-6,NA,few
CASSQGGGLYYGYTF,TGCGCCAGCAGCCAAGGGGGGGGGTTATACTATGGCTACACCTTC,TRBV4-1,TRBJ1-2,NA,NA
CASSFSVGPTNEKLFF,TGCGCCAGCAGCTTTTCCGTGGGGCCAACTAATGAAAAACTGTTTTTT,TRBV5-1,TRBJ1-4,NA,NA
CASSLGLAGAETQYF,TGTGCCAGCAGCTTAGGGCTAGCGGGGGCGGAGACCCAGTACTTC,TRBV7-9,TRBJ2-5,TRBD2,NA
CASSISPNRGHQPQHF,TGTGCCAGTAGTATCTCCCCAAACAGGGGGCATCAGCCCCAGCATTTT,TRBV19,TRBJ1-5,TRBD1,NA